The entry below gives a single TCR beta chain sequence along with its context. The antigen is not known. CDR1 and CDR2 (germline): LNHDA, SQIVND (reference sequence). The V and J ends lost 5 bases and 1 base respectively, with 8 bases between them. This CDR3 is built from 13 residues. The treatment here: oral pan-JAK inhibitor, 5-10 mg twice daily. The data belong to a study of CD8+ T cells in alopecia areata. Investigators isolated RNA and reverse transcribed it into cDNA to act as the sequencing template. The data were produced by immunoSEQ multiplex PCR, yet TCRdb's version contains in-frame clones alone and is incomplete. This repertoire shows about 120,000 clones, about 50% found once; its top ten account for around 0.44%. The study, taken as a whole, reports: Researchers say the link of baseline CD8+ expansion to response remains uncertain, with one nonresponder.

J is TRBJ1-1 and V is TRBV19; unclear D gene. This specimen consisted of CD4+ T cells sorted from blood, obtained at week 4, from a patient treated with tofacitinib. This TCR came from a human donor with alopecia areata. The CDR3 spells CASSAAGNTEAFF. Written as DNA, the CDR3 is TGTGCCAGTAGTGCGGCAGGGAACACTGAAGCTTTCTTT.